The 31 T cell receptor beta chains in this list originate from one sample, sequenced in a study of human T cells and chemical hapten exposure. Time point specified: patch test 3, about 24 weeks after DPC sensitization. The treatment denotes: therapeutic diphenylcyclopropenone sensitization with weekly scalp DPC. Each CDR3 protein gets one entry after TCRdb re-called the RACE reads with MiXCR. Of around 85,000 distinct CDR3 sequences listed, 10% to 15% are singletons. The material sequenced was whole blood, taken in connection with sensitization to the hapten diphenylcyclopropenone (DPC). The receptors come from a woman between 45 and 60 years old with alopecia areata. Some clones in this sample may be carry-over from other donors' samples.

This clonotype was counted many times. The genes are TRBV20-1 and TRBJ2-7, with 13 bases fitting TRBD2. Germline lookup yields CDR1 DFQATT and CDR2 SNEGSKA (reference sequence). Trimming at V came to 0 bases and at J to 4 bases, leaving 9 bases not matched to a gene. The CDR3 is 17 amino acids. CDR3 loop: CSARERLAGGRVYEQYF. The CDR3 DNA is TGCAGTGCTAGAGAGAGACTAGCGGGAGGCCGGGTATACGAGCAGTACTTC.

A note on this clonotype: The conserved phenylalanine or tryptophan is not found at the CDR3 terminus, so this likely reflects a read error. V is TRBV15 and J is TRBJ1-1, with D unresolved. Germline CDR1 LNHNV, CDR2 YYDKDF (reference sequence). V was pared by 1 base and J by 8 bases, with 8 bases between. The CDR3 runs 12 residues. CDR3 in amino acids: CATSRGLTEAFS. CDR3 bases: TGTGCCACCAGCAGAGGTTTAACAGAAGCTTTCTCT.

This chain joins TRBV11-1 and TRBJ2-3; 11 bases are a match to TRBD2. The CDR3 runs 17 residues. Germline loops: CDR1 SGHAT, CDR2 FQDESV (reference sequence). The trim removed 5 bases at V and 0 bases at J, leaving 7 bases unmatched. The CDR3 coding sequence is TGTGCCAGCAGCCTCCGGGCTAGCGGGAGGAGCACAGATACGCAGTATTTT. Its translation: CASSLRASGRSTDTQYF.

This clonotype was seen many times. The chain is built from TRBV12-3 or TRBV12-4 and TRBJ2-5; D not certain. The CDR3 is made up of 12 amino acids. The V and J ends lost 3 bases and 3 bases respectively, with 5 bases between them. The CDR3 is CASSFAEETQYF. The CDR3 DNA reads as TGTGCCAGCAGTTTTGCGGAAGAGACCCAGTACTTC.

This clonotype was detected ten times or more. The CDR3 nucleotides read TGTGCCAGCAGCAGTCGATTAGCCAAAAACATTCAGTACTTC. The encoded protein is CASSSRLAKNIQYF. J is TRBJ2-4 and V is TRBV11-2; no definite D call. Deletions cut 5 bases from V and 0 bases from J, with 8 bases between. Looked up from germline, CDR1 is SGHAT and CDR2 is FQNNGV. CDR3 length equals 14 residues. Full variable domain (outside the CDR3, taken from reference TRBV11-2 and TRBJ2-4): EAGVAQSPRYKIIEKRQSVAFWCNPISGHATLYWYQQILGQGPKLLIQFQNNGVVDDSQLPKDRFSAERLKGVDSTLKIQPAKLEDSAVYLCASSSRLAKNIQYFGAGTRLSVL.

This chain links TRBV29-1 with TRBJ2-5, with D possibly being TRBD2 (6 bases). The CDR3 has 14 amino acids. Germline CDR1 is SQVTM and CDR2 is ANQGSEA. V shed 4 bases and J shed 2 bases, with 14 bases lying between them. The CDR3 region is CSVGPSGVQETQYF. CDR3 sequence (DNA): TGCAGCGTTGGTCCCTCGGGAGTACAAGAGACCCAGTACTTC.

This clonotype appeared a few times. V is TRBV5-1 and J is TRBJ1-2; 9 positions match TRBD1. The CDR3 extends over 14 amino acids. The V gene end was trimmed by 0 bases and the J gene end by 6 bases; junction bases not matched to a gene: 3. Germline-derived CDR1 and CDR2 are SGHRS and YFSETQ. The CDR3, as DNA: TGCGCCAGCAGCTTGGACAGGGGGCGGAATGGCTACACCTTC. The encoded protein is CASSLDRGRNGYTF.

This clonotype was counted many times. The rearrangement uses TRBV5-4 and TRBJ2-7; TRBD2 matches 10 bases. The CDR3 has 15 residues. After removal of 1 base from V and 5 bases from J, the junction contained 6 bases not matched to a gene. From germline, CDR1 is SGHNT and CDR2 YYREEE (reference sequence). CDR3 sequence (DNA): TGTGCCAGCAGCTTGTTAGCGGGAGGCAGCGACGAGCAGTACTTC. This codes for CASSLLAGGSDEQYF.

This chain links TRBV12-3 or TRBV12-4 with TRBJ2-3; D perhaps matches TRBD2 (5 bases). This CDR3 is 15 amino acids long. V lost 6 bases and J 4 bases, leaving 17 bases between the germline ends. The CDR3 here is CASSLTVGLADTQYF. The CDR3 DNA reads TGTGCCAGCAGCCTTACAGTCGGACTCGCAGATACGCAGTATTTT.

This clonotype was seen more than once but under ten times. The rearrangement uses TRBV3-1 and TRBJ2-7; no firm D call. The germline V gene has CDR1 LGHDT and CDR2 YNNKEL (reference sequence). V was clipped by 1 base and J by 0 bases, with 4 bases between them. This CDR3 has 13 amino acids. The CDR3 loop reads CASSQVVSYEQYF. CDR3 nucleotide sequence: TGTGCCAGCAGCCAAGTCGTCTCCTACGAGCAGTACTTC.

This clonotype was seen at least ten times. The CDR3 sequence: CASSLGVNEQFF. CDR3 bases: TGTGCCAGCTCACTAGGGGTGAATGAGCAGTTCTTC. The chain is built from TRBV18 and TRBJ2-1, with D perhaps TRBD1 (5 bases). V lost 4 bases and J 7 bases, leaving 8 bases between the germline ends. This CDR3 contains 12 residues. Germline V gives CDR1 KGHSH, CDR2 LQKENI.

J is TRBJ2-1 and V is TRBV24-1; D gene uncertain. CDR3 length equals 15 residues. Germline CDR1 KGHDR, CDR2 SFDVKD. The V end lost 4 bases, the J end lost 2 bases, and 11 bases lay between the germline ends. In nucleotides, the CDR3 is TGTGCCACCAGTGACCCCGAACGTCCCTACAATGAGCAGTTCTTC. It encodes CATSDPERPYNEQFF.

This clonotype appeared many times. The rearrangement links TRBV29-1 to TRBJ2-5; the match to TRBD1 covers 9 bases. This CDR3 region has 15 residues. The germline CDR1 and CDR2 sequences are SQVTM and ANQGSEA. V dropped 7 bases and J dropped 1; count of bases not matched to a gene: 10. The CDR3 loop reads CSARPGQGSQETQYF. Here the CDR3 DNA reads TGCAGCGCCCGCCCCGGACAGGGGTCCCAAGAGACCCAGTACTTC.

This clonotype was found many times. This chain joins TRBV6-1 and TRBJ1-1; TRBD1 aligns across 7 bases. The CDR3 is 15 amino acids. Trimming cost V 1 base and J 5 bases; bases outside gene matches: 7. From germline, CDR1 is MNHNS and CDR2 SASEGT. The CDR3 loop is CASSEVGRGLTEAFF. The CDR3 nucleotides read TGTGCCAGCAGTGAAGTCGGGAGGGGGCTAACTGAAGCTTTCTTT.

V is TRBV6-2 or TRBV6-3 and J is TRBJ1-6; D uncertain. Per germline, CDR1 MNHEY and CDR2 SVGEGT. The CDR3 loop spans 19 amino acids. With 2 bases removed from V and 11 bases from J, the gap between germline ends came to 28 bases. The CDR3, as DNA: TGTGCCAGCAGTTACCTCATTTTAAAAGAAAAGCGGGGATTAACACCCCTCCACTTT. Translated: CASSYLILKEKRGLTPLHF.

This clonotype was seen at least ten times. The rearrangement links TRBV28 to TRBJ2-3; TRBD2 matches at 10 bases. CDR1 and CDR2 (germline): MDHEN, SYDVKM. This CDR3 contains 13 residues. Trimming cost V 6 bases and J 5 bases; bases outside gene matches: 2. As DNA, the CDR3 is TGTGCCAGCAGAAGACTAGCGGGAGATACGCAGTATTTT. As protein: CASRRLAGDTQYF.

The chain recombines TRBV29-1 with TRBJ1-3; no clear D gene. There are 16 residues in the CDR3. V was clipped by 3 bases and J by 0 bases, with 15 bases between them. Germline V gene sequence: CDR1 SQVTM, CDR2 ANQGSEA. The CDR3 DNA reads as TGCAGCGTTGAGCTCCCATCGGGCCCCTCTGGAAACACCATATATTTT. Amino acids: CSVELPSGPSGNTIYF.

This clonotype was found a few times. The chain combines TRBV11-3 with TRBJ2-1; D tentatively reads TRBD1 or TRBD2 (7 bases each). V was trimmed by 5 bases and J by 5 bases, leaving 10 bases between them. This CDR3 is built from 13 residues. Germline assignment: CDR1 SGHNT and CDR2 YENEEA. CDR3 protein: CASSQGGNNEQFF. CDR3 DNA: TGTGCCAGCAGCCAGGGGGGGAACAATGAGCAGTTCTTC.

This clonotype was found a few times. The chain links TRBV2 to TRBJ2-4; D perhaps matches TRBD2 (5 bases). The CDR3 loop spans 15 amino acids. V was trimmed by 1 base and J by 6 bases, leaving 13 bases between them. The germline CDR1 and CDR2 sequences are SNHLY and FYNNEI. CDR3 in amino acids: CASSEVGVGTNIQYF. For the CDR3, the DNA is TGTGCCAGCAGTGAAGTCGGGGTTGGCACAAACATTCAGTACTTC.

This clonotype showed up many times. V usage is TRBV2 and J usage is TRBJ1-1; tentatively, D is TRBD1 (5 bases). Germline values: CDR1 SNHLY, CDR2 FYNNEI. V was clipped by 5 bases and J by 4 bases, with 14 bases between them. This CDR3 has 14 residues. CDR3 region: CASSTLTRGTEAFF. The CDR3 DNA reads as TGTGCCAGCAGTACGTTGACGAGGGGCACTGAAGCTTTCTTT. Supplemented by reference TRBV2 and TRBJ1-1, the full variable domain reads EPEVTQTPSHQVTQMGQEVILRCVPISNHLYFYWYRQILGQKVEFLVSFYNNEISEKSEIFDDQFSVERPDGSNFTLKIRSTKLEDSAMYFCASSTLTRGTEAFFGQGTRLTVV.

The genes are TRBV3-1 and TRBJ2-1, with a tentative D call TRBD2 (6 bases). The CDR3 contains 13 residues. V lost 1 base to trimming and J lost 7 bases, with 8 bases between them. The germline V gene encodes CDR1 LGHDT and CDR2 YNNKEL (reference sequence). CDR3 residues: CASSQAGVNEQFF. CDR3 nucleotide sequence: TGTGCCAGCAGCCAAGCGGGGGTAAATGAGCAGTTCTTC.

The rearrangement joins TRBV18 to TRBJ1-1, with 8 nucleotides matching TRBD1. Per the germline V gene, CDR1 is KGHSH and CDR2 is LQKENI. V shed 5 bases and J 4 bases; nucleotides not matched to a gene: 9. This CDR3 contains 15 residues. CDR3 loop: CASSFSDRVSTEAFF. For the CDR3, the DNA is TGTGCCAGCTCATTTTCGGACAGGGTGAGCACTGAAGCTTTCTTT.

The rearrangement links TRBV5-1 to TRBJ2-7; TRBD2 aligns across 7 bases. After removal of 4 bases from V and 2 bases from J, the junction contained 9 bases not matched to a gene. Germline values: CDR1 SGHRS, CDR2 YFSETQ. This CDR3 has 15 amino acids. Here the CDR3 DNA reads TGCGCCAGCAGCCCAGAACCCGGACTAGCCTACGAGCAGTACTTC. Translation gives CASSPEPGLAYEQYF.

The genes are TRBV3-1 and TRBJ1-5; D gene unclear. V was pared by 3 bases and J by 0 bases, with 6 bases between. The CDR3 extends over 14 amino acids. CDR1 is LGHDT and CDR2 is YNNKEL in the germline V gene (reference sequence). DNA of the CDR3: TGTGCCAGCAGCCATGGGTATAGCAATCAGCCCCAGCATTTT. The encoded protein is CASSHGYSNQPQHF. The whole variable domain, remainder taken from reference TRBV3-1 and TRBJ1-5, is DTAVSQTPKYLVTQMGNDKSIKCEQNLGHDTMYWYKQDSKKFLKIMFSYNNKELIINETVPNRFSPKSPDKAHLNLHINSLELGDSAVYFCASSHGYSNQPQHFGDGTRLSIL.

Many counts were recorded for this clonotype. The chain has TRBV2 and TRBJ1-1; D is undetermined. The germline V gene has CDR1 SNHLY and CDR2 FYNNEI. The CDR3 spans 14 residues. V lost 0 bases, J lost 0 bases, and 5 bases lay in between. As DNA, the CDR3 is TGTGCCAGCAGTGAAGCGTTCCTGAACACTGAAGCTTTCTTT. Protein sequence: CASSEAFLNTEAFF. The entire variable domain, with the rest obtained from reference TRBV2 and TRBJ1-1, is as follows: EPEVTQTPSHQVTQMGQEVILRCVPISNHLYFYWYRQILGQKVEFLVSFYNNEISEKSEIFDDQFSVERPDGSNFTLKIRSTKLEDSAMYFCASSEAFLNTEAFFGQGTRLTVV.

This clonotype was seen a few times. Lacking the conserved final phenylalanine or tryptophan, this CDR3 likely reflects a read error. This rearrangement joins TRBV4-2 to TRBJ1-1; D gene uncertain. The germline V gene encodes CDR1 LGHNA and CDR2 YNFKEQ. CDR3 length equals 14 residues. V lost 1 base and J 0 bases, leaving 6 bases between the germline ends. In nucleotides, the CDR3 is TGTGCCAGCAGCCAAGGTGGTTTGAACACTGAAGCTTTCCTT. This codes for CASSQGGLNTEAFL.

The sample holds a few counts of this clonotype. The rearrangement uses TRBV20-1 and TRBJ1-5, with 8 bases that match TRBD1. The CDR3 runs to 19 residues. J was trimmed by 5 bases and V by 2 bases; bases with no gene match: 20. Germline CDR1 is DFQATT and CDR2 is SNEGSKA (reference sequence). CDR3 residues: CSARTPFTGGIGIDQPQHF. In nucleotides, the CDR3 is TGCAGTGCTAGAACCCCCTTTACAGGGGGAATTGGTATCGATCAGCCCCAGCATTTT.

The chain couples TRBV5-1 to TRBJ2-1, with 8 nucleotides matching TRBD2. V was pared by 1 base and J by 5 bases, with 5 bases of the junction left unmatched. The CDR3 runs 15 residues. The V gene's germline CDR1 is SGHRS and CDR2 YFSETQ. CDR3 in DNA: TGCGCCAGCAGCTTGATACTAGCGGAGAACAATGAGCAGTTCTTC. It yields the protein CASSLILAENNEQFF.

This clonotype came up a few times. This chain connects TRBV3-1 to TRBJ2-7; the match to TRBD1 covers 10 bases. The J segment lost 1 base and the V segment lost 4 bases, leaving 7 bases of the junction unmatched. Germline V gene data show CDR1 as LGHDT and CDR2 as YNNKEL (reference sequence). The CDR3 spans 16 residues. The CDR3 DNA is TGTGCCAGCAGCCCCCATGGACAGGGGGATTCCTACGAGCAGTACTTC. Its translation: CASSPHGQGDSYEQYF.

This clonotype was found many times. The CDR3 loop reads CASSLGLLAGRDTQYF. The CDR3 DNA reads TGTGCCAGCAGCTTGGGCCTACTAGCGGGTCGAGATACGCAGTATTTT. The chain is built from TRBV11-2 and TRBJ2-3, with 9 bases identical to TRBD2. Germline V gene data show CDR1 as SGHAT and CDR2 as FQNNGV. The CDR3 runs 16 residues. The V segment lost 3 bases and the J segment 5 bases; nucleotides outside the gene matches: 9. Drawing the rest from reference TRBV11-2 and TRBJ2-3, the complete variable domain is EAGVAQSPRYKIIEKRQSVAFWCNPISGHATLYWYQQILGQGPKLLIQFQNNGVVDDSQLPKDRFSAERLKGVDSTLKIQPAKLEDSAVYLCASSLGLLAGRDTQYFGPGTRLTVL.

At least ten counts were recorded for this clonotype. The rearrangement uses TRBV7-9 and TRBJ2-1; tentatively, D is TRBD1 (6 bases). The V end was cut by 3 bases, the J end by 6 bases, with 15 bases between. From germline, CDR1 is SEHNR and CDR2 FQNEAQ (reference sequence). CDR3 size: 15 residues. Here the CDR3 DNA reads TGTGCCAGCAGCTTCTATGCAGGGGCACGCAATGAGCAGTTCTTC. This encodes CASSFYAGARNEQFF.